This is a list of T cell receptor beta chains from one sample in a study of Ad26.COV2.S vaccination and SARS-CoV-2 variants. The table came from immunoSEQ multiplex PCR; TCRdb's copy has only in-frame clones and leaves some out. The sample lists about 680,000 clones; about 89% were seen once. Sample: peripheral blood, taken in a trial of Ad26.COV2.S vaccine versus placebo. These receptors were obtained from a person aged 18 to 65 who received the Ad26.COV2.S COVID-19 vaccine or a placebo. CDR3s include the opening cysteine and the closing phenylalanine or tryptophan. The D gene is left open where the match is weak.

V gene: TRBV7-2
D gene: -
J gene: TRBJ2-3
CDR3 protein: CASSLTSSGGDTQYF

V gene: TRBV11-2
D gene: -
J gene: TRBJ2-3
CDR3 protein: CASRKRRFVAGTGTDTQYF

V gene: TRBV6-5
D gene: -
J gene: TRBJ2-7
CDR3 protein: CASSYSGVSYEQYF

V gene: TRBV6-6
D gene: TRBD2
J gene: TRBJ2-2
CDR3 protein: CASSGRGGANTGELFF

V gene: TRBV27
D gene: -
J gene: TRBJ1-5
CDR3 protein: CASSFGGDGNQPQHF

V gene: TRBV19
D gene: TRBD1
J gene: TRBJ1-2
CDR3 protein: CASSLITGDYGYTF

V gene: TRBV5-6
D gene: -
J gene: TRBJ2-7
CDR3 protein: CASSLGGGSYEQYF

V gene: TRBV11-2
D gene: -
J gene: TRBJ2-7
CDR3 protein: CASSLAGGRSYEQYF

V gene: TRBV30
D gene: TRBD2
J gene: TRBJ2-3
CDR3 protein: CAWSGGGSTQYF

V gene: TRBV18
D gene: TRBD1
J gene: TRBJ1-2
CDR3 protein: CASSRQGRDGYTF

V gene: TRBV5-1
D gene: TRBD2
J gene: TRBJ2-1
CDR3 protein: CASSLGGRAYNEQFF

V gene: TRBV9
D gene: -
J gene: TRBJ2-1
CDR3 protein: CASSLGAGEQFF

V gene: TRBV6-5
D gene: -
J gene: TRBJ1-4
CDR3 protein: CATGFATNEKLFF

V gene: TRBV6-4
D gene: -
J gene: TRBJ2-3
CDR3 protein: CASSASPHLTDTQYF

V gene: TRBV18
D gene: -
J gene: TRBJ2-2
CDR3 protein: CASSASGENTGELFF

V gene: TRBV19
D gene: -
J gene: TRBJ2-1
CDR3 protein: CASQANNEQFF

V gene: TRBV14
D gene: TRBD1
J gene: TRBJ2-7
CDR3 protein: CASSARRTGEQYF

V gene: TRBV6-5
D gene: -
J gene: TRBJ2-2
CDR3 protein: CASSPTGSGELFF